This entry concerns a single T cell receptor (beta chain). The record originates from a study of blood T cell repertoires in COVID-19. In the original processing: Quantification of nucleated cells was approximated via reference gene primer amplification. Libraries were prepared by immunoSEQ multiplex PCR; TCRdb keeps only in-frame clonotypes and omits some of them. That table gives V, J and clone size, and the DNA gave D and trimming. Seen here are about 120,000 clones, 85% to 90% observed once, and the top ten hold under 6%. V was trimmed by 2 bases and J by 0 bases, leaving 8 bases between them. The CDR3 has 14 residues. Germline CDR1 reads SGHRS; CDR2 reads YFSETQ.

Input material: peripheral blood. This TCR derives from a woman aged 45-65 years with acute or convalescent COVID-19. The chain uses TRBV5-1 and TRBJ2-5, with TRBD1 as a possible D gene (5 bases). CDR3 bases: TGCGCCAGCAGCTTCCCAGGGAACCAAGAGACCCAGTACTTC. It yields the protein CASSFPGNQETQYF.